This T cell receptor (beta chain) was documented in a study of technical replicates of blood from a handful of donors. Data came from immunoSEQ multiplex PCR; TCRdb stores just in-frame clones and leaves some out. The sample includes tens of thousands of clones, 96% of them seen just once. There are 12 residues in the CDR3. CDR1 and CDR2 from the germline V gene are LNHDA and SQIVND (reference sequence). The ends were cut back, 5 bases at V and 6 bases at J, with 10 bases in the middle. This clonotype was obtained from a human donor in good health. Sequenced input: T cells isolated from PBMCs. The rearrangement links TRBV19 to TRBJ1-1; D unresolved. The CDR3 spells CASSYTGAEAFF. CDR3 nucleotide sequence: TGTGCCAGTAGTTATACTGGAGCTGAAGCTTTCTTT. The full variable domain, its missing parts supplied by reference TRBV19 and TRBJ1-1, is DGGITQSPKYLFRKEGQNVTLSCEQNLNHDAMYWYRQDPGQGLRLIYYSQIVNDFQKGDIAEGYSVSREKKESFPLTVTSAQKNPTAFYLCASSYTGAEAFFGQGTRLTVV.